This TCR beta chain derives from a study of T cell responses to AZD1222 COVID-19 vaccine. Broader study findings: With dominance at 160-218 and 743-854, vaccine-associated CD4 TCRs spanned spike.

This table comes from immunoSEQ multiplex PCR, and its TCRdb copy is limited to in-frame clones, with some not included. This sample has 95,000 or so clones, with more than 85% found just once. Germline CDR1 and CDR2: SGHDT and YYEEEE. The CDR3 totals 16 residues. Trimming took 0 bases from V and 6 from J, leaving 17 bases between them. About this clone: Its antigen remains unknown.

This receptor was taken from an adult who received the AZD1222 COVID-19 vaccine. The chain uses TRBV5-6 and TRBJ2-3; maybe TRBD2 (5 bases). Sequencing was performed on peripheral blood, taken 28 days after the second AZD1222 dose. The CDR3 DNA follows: TGTGCCAGCAGCTTGGCCGGGGTAAGCGTTTGGGATACGCAGTATTTT. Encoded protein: CASSLAGVSVWDTQYF.